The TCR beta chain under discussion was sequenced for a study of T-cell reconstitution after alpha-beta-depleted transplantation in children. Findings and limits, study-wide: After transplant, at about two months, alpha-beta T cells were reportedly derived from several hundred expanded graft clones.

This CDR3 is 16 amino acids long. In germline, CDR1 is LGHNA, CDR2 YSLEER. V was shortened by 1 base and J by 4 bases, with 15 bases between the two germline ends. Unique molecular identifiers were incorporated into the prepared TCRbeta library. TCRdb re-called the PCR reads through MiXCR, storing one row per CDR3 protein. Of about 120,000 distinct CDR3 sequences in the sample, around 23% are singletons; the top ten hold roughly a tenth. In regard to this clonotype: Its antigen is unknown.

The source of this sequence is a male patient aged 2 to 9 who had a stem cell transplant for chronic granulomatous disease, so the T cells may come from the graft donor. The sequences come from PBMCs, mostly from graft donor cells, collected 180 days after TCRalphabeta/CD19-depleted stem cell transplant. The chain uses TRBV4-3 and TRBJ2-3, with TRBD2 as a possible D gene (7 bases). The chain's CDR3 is CASSQVWQGRADTQYF. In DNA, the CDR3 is TGCGCCAGCAGCCAAGTTTGGCAGGGGAGGGCAGATACGCAGTATTTT.